This T cell receptor beta chain is from a study of cytomegalovirus exposure and HLA in healthy donors. Study-wide results and caveats: An analysis that came later showed most CMV-associated TCR beta chains appearing HLA-restricted.

Researchers ran the PCR with 60 Vbeta and 13 Jbeta primers. The protocol was immunoSEQ multiplex PCR, while the TCRdb copy is restricted to in-frame clones and leaves out a portion. This sample has approximately 150,000 clones, with roughly 81% found just once. This clone was seen more than once but under ten times. Its antigen remains unidentified. The V gene's germline CDR1 is MNHNY and CDR2 SVGAGI (reference sequence). This CDR3 region has 12 residues. V was trimmed by 7 bases and J by 6 bases, leaving 12 bases between them. Sequencing used PBMCs. J is TRBJ1-1 and V is TRBV6-6, with D possibly matching TRBD1 (6 bases). The source is a female donor in good health and CMV-seronegative. The CDR3 reads CASTGTFPEAFF. The CDR3 nucleotides read TGTGCCAGCACCGGGACATTCCCTGAAGCTTTCTTT.